The 2 T cell receptor beta chains below come from one sample, sequenced in a study of T cell changes during pregnancy in multiple sclerosis. The method was immunoSEQ multiplex PCR; TCRdb's version includes in-frame clones alone and lacks a portion of them. This sample carries more than 55,000 clones, approximately 90% of them seen once, and the ten largest clones take 1.5% to 2%. The sequenced sample was peripheral blood, obtained in the first trimester of pregnancy. These receptors were collected from a female donor in good health, enrolled as a control in a pregnancy study.

The chain couples TRBV28 to TRBJ2-7; D perhaps matches TRBD1 (6 bases). V lost 5 bases to trimming and J lost 0 bases, with 11 bases between them. The V gene's germline CDR1 is MDHEN and CDR2 SYDVKM. This CDR3 spans 14 amino acids. The CDR3 sequence is CASSASGHSYEQYF. As DNA, the CDR3 is TGTGCCAGCAGTGCGTCGGGACACTCCTACGAGCAGTACTTC.

This chain links TRBV5-5 with TRBJ2-2; 7 bases fit TRBD1. CDR1 and CDR2 (germline): SGHKS, YYEKEE (reference sequence). CDR3 length equals 16 residues. The ends lost 7 bases at V and 3 bases at J; junction bases unmatched: 12. DNA for the CDR3: TGTGCCAGCGGACCAAAGAGGGACAGCTACACCGGGGAGCTGTTTTTT. It translates to CASGPKRDSYTGELFF.